This T cell receptor (beta chain) is drawn from a study of CD8+CD57+ T cells in acquired aplastic anemia. Study-wide context: The study obtained an average of roughly 2.9 ug of DNA from sorted CD4+ and CD8+ cells. Whole-study results and caveats: Both patients and controls carried the same twenty-nine CD8+ CDR3 sequences.

Selection for sequencing was limited to patients who had shown CD8+CD57+ cell expansion by flow cytometry. Every patient had severe acquired aplastic anemia. None of the patients had been given any therapy when their blood was sampled. V trimming: 1 base; J trimming: 5 bases; junction bases outside the gene matches: 4. Looked up from germline, CDR1 is SGHAT and CDR2 is FQNNGV. The CDR3 length is 16 residues. There are a few counts of this clonotype. Its specificity is unknown. For CDR3 and TCR beta VDJ profiling, genomic DNA was the template used. TCRdb re-derived calls from the reads in MiXCR, one entry per CDR3 protein. Of roughly 150,000 distinct CDR3 sequences detected, roughly 50% appear once; the ten largest clones hold roughly 3.5%.

The rearrangement uses TRBV11-2 and TRBJ2-1; 11 bases fit TRBD2. This receptor was identified in a human donor with aplastic anemia. The sample comprised sorted CD4+, CD8+, or CD8+CD57+ T cells (not recorded which) from PBMCs. The CDR3 sequence: CASSLGSTSGDNEQFF. CDR3 DNA sequence: TGTGCCAGCAGCTTAGGTTCGACTAGCGGGGACAATGAGCAGTTCTTC.